One sample yielded the 10 T cell receptor beta chains listed below, sequenced in a study of blood T cell repertoires in COVID-19. TCRdb keeps only in-frame clones here, not all; method: immunoSEQ multiplex PCR. Altogether about 440,000 clones are present, about 85% being singletons, with the ten largest covering roughly 1.9%. The sequencing input was PBMCs or T cells enriched from blood (not recorded which). The receptors were gathered from a woman aged 18-29 years with acute COVID-19.

The gene calls are TRBV2 and TRBJ2-1, with 10 bases identical to TRBD2. CDR1 and CDR2 (germline): SNHLY, FYNNEI. This CDR3 contains 16 residues. V shed 8 bases, J shed 1 base, and the junction held 8 bases outside the gene matches. The CDR3 DNA is TGTGCCAGCGGCCTGTCTAGCGGGGGTTCCTACAATGAGCAGTTCTTC. Translated: CASGLSSGGSYNEQFF.

Points on this clone: This CDR3 is also generated by other DNA sequences in the sample. The J gene is TRBJ1-2, the V gene TRBV28; 10 nucleotides match TRBD1. Germline trimming cut 3 bases from V and 2 bases from J; bases unmatched to any gene: 0. This CDR3 contains 14 residues. Per germline, CDR1 MDHEN and CDR2 SYDVKM. The CDR3 DNA is TGTGCCAGCAGTTTGACAGGGGGCAACTATGGCTACACCTTC. This sequence encodes CASSLTGGNYGYTF.

On this clone: One base away lies a much larger clone, so this may be a sequencing read error. The V and J genes are TRBV28 and TRBJ2-1; TRBD2 agrees at 10 bases. The CDR3 covers 15 residues. With V trimmed by 6 bases and J by 0 bases, 2 bases remained unmatched. Per germline, CDR1 MDHEN and CDR2 SYDVKM. CDR3 sequence: CASRPSGSSYNEQFF. The CDR3 DNA sequence: TGTGCCAGCAGACCTAGCGGGAGCTCCTACAATGAGCAGTTCTTC.

The V and J genes are TRBV12-3 or TRBV12-4 and TRBJ1-5, with TRBD1 as a possible D gene (5 bases). Trimming left V 2 bases short and J 5 bases short, with 7 bases between. The length of the CDR3 is 13 residues. This CDR3 is CASSLPGDQPQHF. The DNA of the CDR3 is TGTGCCAGCAGTTTACCGGGGGATCAGCCCCAGCATTTT.

The gene calls are TRBV9 and TRBJ1-3; 10 bases line up with TRBD1. The ends lost 4 bases at V and 4 bases at J; junction bases unmatched: 2. There are 14 residues in the CDR3. CDR1 is SGDLS, CDR2 YYNGEE, per germline. The CDR3 DNA reads as TGTGCCAGCAGCTCGGGACAGGGGGGAAACACCATATATTTT. This translates into CASSSGQGGNTIYF.

The J gene is TRBJ2-1, the V gene TRBV11-3; D perhaps matches TRBD2 (5 bases). CDR1 is SGHNT, CDR2 YENEEA, per germline. The CDR3 is 16 residues long. V lost 1 base and J lost 0, with 10 bases in between. The DNA of the CDR3 is TGTGCCAGCAGCTTAGGAGGGCGGACCTCCTACAATGAGCAGTTCTTC. Translating it yields CASSLGGRTSYNEQFF. Drawing the rest from reference TRBV11-3 and TRBJ2-1, the complete variable domain is EAGVVQSPRYKIIEKKQPVAFWCNPISGHNTLYWYLQNLGQGPELLIRYENEEAVDDSQLPKDRFSAERLKGVDSTLKIQPAELGDSAVYLCASSLGGRTSYNEQFFGPGTRLTVL.

The chain couples TRBV19 to TRBJ1-5; D unresolved. This CDR3 comprises 15 residues. Looked up from germline, CDR1 is LNHDA and CDR2 is SQIVND (reference sequence). The germline V and J ends were trimmed by 2 bases and 3 bases, with 11 bases remaining between them. CDR3 amino acids: CASSIWRETNQPQHF. DNA for the CDR3: TGTGCCAGTAGTATATGGCGGGAGACCAATCAGCCCCAGCATTTT.

This sequence joins TRBV19 and TRBJ2-1; D call uncertain. V was trimmed by 10 bases and J by 1 base, leaving 17 bases between them. Germline-derived CDR1 and CDR2 are LNHDA and SQIVND (reference sequence). The CDR3 is made up of 15 amino acids. CDR3 nucleotides: TGTGCCATCGCATCTATCGGCGGTTCCTACAATGAGCAGTTCTTC. This sequence encodes CAIASIGGSYNEQFF.

This clone was picked up one time. This chain joins TRBV27 and TRBJ2-7; weak D call: TRBD1 (5 bases). This CDR3 has 13 amino acids. CDR1 is MNHEY and CDR2 is SMNVEV in the germline V gene (reference sequence). V was shortened by 5 bases and J by 4 bases, with 12 bases between the two germline ends. The CDR3 here is CASSQRQFYEQYF. CDR3 in DNA: TGTGCCAGCAGTCAGAGACAGTTTTACGAGCAGTACTTC.

The chain couples TRBV10-1 to TRBJ2-1; 8 positions match TRBD2. Germline trimming cut 10 bases from V and 3 bases from J; bases unmatched to any gene: 8. The CDR3 sequence is 14 residues long. CDR1 and CDR2 from the germline V gene are WNHNN and SYGVQD (reference sequence). CDR3 coding DNA: TGCGCCACCTACGGCGGGAGGCGCTACAATGAGCAGTTCTTC. Protein sequence: CATYGGRRYNEQFF.